This entry describes one T cell receptor beta chain. This sample was taken from a study of cytomegalovirus exposure and HLA in healthy donors. Germline loops: CDR1 SGHTA, CDR2 FQGNSA. J lost 3 bases, V lost 5 bases, and 6 bases had no gene match. The CDR3 covers 14 residues. Use of 60 Vbeta and 13 Jbeta primers characterized the PCR. Libraries were prepared by immunoSEQ multiplex PCR; TCRdb keeps only in-frame clonotypes and omits some of them. The table has approximately 190,000 clones, about four fifths seen once. Sequencing was performed on PBMCs. This sequence was found in a woman aged 30 to 39 in good health and CMV-seropositive. The chain has TRBV7-2 and TRBJ2-5, with 7 bases that match TRBD1. CDR3 bases: TGTGCCAGCAGCACCGGGACAGTCGAAGAGACCCAGTACTTC. This gives the protein CASSTGTVEETQYF.